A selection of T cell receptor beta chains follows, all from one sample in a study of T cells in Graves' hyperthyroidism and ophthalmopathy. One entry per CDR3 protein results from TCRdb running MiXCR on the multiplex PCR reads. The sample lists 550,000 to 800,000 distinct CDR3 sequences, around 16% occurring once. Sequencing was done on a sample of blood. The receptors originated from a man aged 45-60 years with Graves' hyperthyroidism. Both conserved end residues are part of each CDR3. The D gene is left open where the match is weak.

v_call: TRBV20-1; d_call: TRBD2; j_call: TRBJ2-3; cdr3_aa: CSAVQMAGGEADTQYF
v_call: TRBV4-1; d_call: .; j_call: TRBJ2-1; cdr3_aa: CASSPWPRNNEQFF
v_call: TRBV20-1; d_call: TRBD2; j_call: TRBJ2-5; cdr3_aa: CSARAGAGGPMGETQYF
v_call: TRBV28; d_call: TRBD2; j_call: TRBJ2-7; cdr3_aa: CASSQTVAGGSYEQYF
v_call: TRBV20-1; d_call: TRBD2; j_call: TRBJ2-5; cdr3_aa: CSAREVAGETQYF
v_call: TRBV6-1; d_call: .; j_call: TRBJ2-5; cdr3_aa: CASSEETQETQYF
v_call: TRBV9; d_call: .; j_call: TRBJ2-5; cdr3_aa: CASSVEGRSAETQYF
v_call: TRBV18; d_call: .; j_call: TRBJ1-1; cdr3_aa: CASSRPPGRLNTEAFF
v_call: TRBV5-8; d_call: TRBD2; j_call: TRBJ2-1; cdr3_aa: CASSDSLAGEDNEQFF
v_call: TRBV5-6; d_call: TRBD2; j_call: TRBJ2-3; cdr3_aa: CASSLVYGELAGSTDTQYF
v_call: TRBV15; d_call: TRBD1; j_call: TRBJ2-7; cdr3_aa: CATSREGGPSSTYEQYF